These 32 T cell receptor beta chains share one sample of origin, sequenced in a study of cytomegalovirus exposure and HLA in healthy donors. PCR amplification relied on 60 Vbeta primers (plus 13 Jbeta primers). Assay used: immunoSEQ multiplex PCR; TCRdb lists only in-frame clones, some missing. The profile covers about 98,000 clones, with around 72% appearing a single time and approximately 11% taken by the ten largest. The sequenced sample consisted of PBMCs. All receptors derive from a man aged 18 to 30 in good health and CMV-seropositive.

The chain links TRBV7-2 to TRBJ1-2; TRBD1 matches at 9 bases. This CDR3 has 15 residues. Per the germline V gene, CDR1 is SGHTA and CDR2 is FQGNSA. With V trimmed by 5 bases and J by 5 bases, 9 bases remained unmatched. The CDR3: CASSLGPGTGYGYTF. CDR3 DNA: TGTGCCAGCAGCCTAGGGCCCGGGACAGGGTATGGCTACACCTTC.

This clone was observed a handful of times. The chain couples TRBV14 to TRBJ1-4, with 7 bases aligning to TRBD1. Looked up from germline, CDR1 is SGHDN and CDR2 is FVKESK. This CDR3 has 15 residues. Trimming took 4 bases from V and 8 from J; bases not matched to a gene: 10. This CDR3 is CASSLVTGNREKLFF. In nucleotides, the CDR3 is TGTGCCAGCAGCCTAGTGACAGGGAATCGAGAAAAACTGTTTTTT.

This chain joins TRBV5-1 and TRBJ2-1; 11 bases align to TRBD2. The CDR3 contains 15 residues. The J segment lost 1 base and the V segment lost 5 bases, leaving 2 bases of the junction unmatched. Per germline, CDR1 SGHRS and CDR2 YFSETQ. The CDR3 region is CASSSGGESYNEQFF. CDR3 nucleotide sequence: TGCGCCAGCAGTAGCGGGGGGGAATCCTACAATGAGCAGTTCTTC.

The gene calls are TRBV6-5 and TRBJ1-2, with D unresolved. CDR1 and CDR2 (germline): MNHEY, SVGAGI. V lost 5 bases to trimming and J lost 5 bases, with 18 bases between them. CDR3 length: 15 residues. For the CDR3, the DNA is TGTGCCAGCAGTCGGACCGGGGAGGGAGCTTATGGCTACACCTTC. Its translation: CASSRTGEGAYGYTF.

This rearrangement joins TRBV19 to TRBJ1-5, with 11 bases matching TRBD1. CDR3 length: 19 amino acids. The trim removed 4 bases at V and 1 base at J, leaving 12 bases unmatched. Germline CDR1 and CDR2: LNHDA and SQIVND (reference sequence). This CDR3 reads CASSRQGQGVGRSNQPQHF. For the CDR3, the DNA is TGTGCCAGTAGTAGACAGGGACAGGGGGTAGGACGGAGCAATCAGCCCCAGCATTTT.

This rearrangement joins TRBV6-6 to TRBJ1-5; 9 nucleotides agree with TRBD1. The CDR3 covers 16 residues. Losses at the gene ends were 4 bases for V and 3 bases for J; bases not matched to a gene: 7. Germline V gives CDR1 MNHNY, CDR2 SVGAGI (reference sequence). The CDR3: CASSSQTGGNNQPQHF. The CDR3 nucleotides are TGTGCCAGCAGTTCCCAGACAGGGGGGAACAATCAGCCCCAGCATTTT.

This chain connects TRBV5-1 to TRBJ1-6, with 7 bases fitting TRBD1. This CDR3 region has 14 residues. Germline CDR1 reads SGHRS; CDR2 reads YFSETQ. Germline trimming cut 4 bases from V and 10 bases from J; bases unmatched to any gene: 8. CDR3 nucleotide sequence: TGCGCCAGCAGCCTTAGGGGGCAGGGGTCACCCCTCCACTTT. It specifies CASSLRGQGSPLHF. Full variable domain (remainder filled in from reference TRBV5-1 and TRBJ1-6): KAGVTQTPRYLIKTRGQQVTLSCSPISGHRSVSWYQQTPGQGLQFLFEYFSETQRNKGNFPGRFSGRQFSNSRSEMNVSTLELGDSALYLCASSLRGQGSPLHFGNGTRLTVT.

The V gene is TRBV5-1, the J gene TRBJ1-2; 8 bases map to TRBD1. Germline V CDR1 and CDR2: SGHRS, YFSETQ. The V gene end was trimmed by 4 bases and the J gene end by 2 bases; junction bases not matched to a gene: 4. This CDR3 has 14 residues. The CDR3 spells CASSLGQGNYGYTF. CDR3 DNA: TGCGCCAGCAGCCTCGGACAGGGCAACTATGGCTACACCTTC.

This clone has only a few counts. A far bigger clonotype differs at one base, so this is likely a read error. This rearrangement joins TRBV30 to TRBJ1-2; D gene unclear. Germline CDR1 and CDR2: GTSNPN and SVGIG (reference sequence). Trimming took off 6 bases at V and 4 bases at J, with 12 bases between the two ends. The CDR3 is 12 amino acids. The CDR3 DNA is TGTGCCTGCCCGGTAGTTACCTATGGCTACACCTTC. It translates to CACPVVTYGYTF.

This sequence joins TRBV27 and TRBJ2-7; possible D gene TRBD2, 6 bases. The germline gives CDR1 MNHEY, CDR2 SMNVEV (reference sequence). With 5 bases removed from V and 3 bases from J, the gap between germline ends came to 17 bases. The CDR3 loop spans 15 amino acids. The CDR3 is CASSPRNLGGYEQYF. The DNA for the CDR3 is TGTGCCAGCAGTCCGCGCAACCTGGGGGGCTACGAGCAGTACTTC.

The chain has TRBV27 and TRBJ1-1; D gene unclear. The CDR3 covers 13 residues. Germline V gives CDR1 MNHEY, CDR2 SMNVEV (reference sequence). V was cut by 4 bases and J by 7 bases, with 13 bases left in between. CDR3 sequence (DNA): TGTGCCAGCAGTTGGCAGAGGGATGGTGAAGCTTTCTTT. As protein: CASSWQRDGEAFF.

This chain joins TRBV11-2 and TRBJ1-6; D might be TRBD1 (5 bases). Germline V lookup: CDR1 SGHAT, CDR2 FQNNGV. The CDR3 is 17 amino acids. The V end was cut by 1 base, the J end by 4 bases, with 14 bases between. CDR3 nucleotide sequence: TGTGCCAGCAGCTTAGGGGGGGAAGGCATGTATAATTCACCCCTCCACTTT. It encodes CASSLGGEGMYNSPLHF.

The chain employs TRBV5-6 and TRBJ2-7; 14 nucleotides line up with TRBD2. Per the germline V gene, CDR1 is SGHDT and CDR2 is YYEEEE. The J segment lost 2 bases and the V segment lost 0 bases, leaving 10 bases of the junction unmatched. CDR3 length: 19 residues. CDR3 DNA: TGTGCCAGCAGCTTGGGGACTAGCGGGGGGAAACGAATCCCCTACGAGCAGTACTTC. Protein: CASSLGTSGGKRIPYEQYF.

The CDR3 reads CASSSGRLAGREQYF. CDR3 coding DNA: TGCGCCAGCAGCTCGGGACGGCTTGCGGGGCGCGAGCAGTACTTC. The chain uses TRBV5-1 and TRBJ2-7; tentatively, D is TRBD2 (6 bases). V was pared by 3 bases and J by 6 bases, with 19 bases between. The CDR3 extends over 15 amino acids. Germline V CDR1 and CDR2: SGHRS, YFSETQ. Looking up the rest from reference TRBV5-1 and TRBJ2-7 gives the full variable domain: KAGVTQTPRYLIKTRGQQVTLSCSPISGHRSVSWYQQTPGQGLQFLFEYFSETQRNKGNFPGRFSGRQFSNSRSEMNVSTLELGDSALYLCASSSGRLAGREQYFGPGTRLTVT.

V usage is TRBV5-1 and J usage is TRBJ2-6; TRBD1 is a possible D gene (5 bases). V lost 4 bases and J 0 bases, leaving 11 bases between the germline ends. Germline assignment: CDR1 SGHRS and CDR2 YFSETQ. This CDR3 region has 16 residues. CDR3 in amino acids: CASSINTGSGANVLTF. The CDR3 DNA reads TGCGCCAGCAGCATAAACACAGGCTCTGGGGCCAACGTCCTGACTTTC.

The chain couples TRBV5-4 to TRBJ1-1, with TRBD1 as a possible D gene (6 bases). The CDR3 contains 14 residues. Trimming pared 4 bases from V and 1 base from J, leaving 11 bases between. Germline V gene data show CDR1 as SGHNT and CDR2 as YYREEE (reference sequence). Here the CDR3 reads CASSHGQRNTEAFF. DNA of the CDR3: TGTGCCAGCAGCCATGGACAGCGGAACACTGAAGCTTTCTTT.

The V and J genes are TRBV6-6 and TRBJ2-5; D is uncertain. The V end lost 7 bases, the J end lost 2 bases, and 11 bases lay between the germline ends. The CDR3 runs 13 residues. Per the germline V gene, CDR1 is MNHNY and CDR2 is SVGAGI (reference sequence). This chain's CDR3 is CASTHSPQETQYF. CDR3 DNA sequence: TGTGCCAGCACGCACAGCCCTCAAGAGACCCAGTACTTC.

The chain is built from TRBV4-1 and TRBJ2-3, with 8 bases lining up with TRBD2. Looked up from germline, CDR1 is MGHRA and CDR2 is YSYEKL. V shed 1 base and J 4 bases; nucleotides not matched to a gene: 7. This CDR3 has 16 amino acids. CDR3: CASSQVGTRVADTQYF. Written as DNA, the CDR3 is TGCGCCAGCAGCCAAGTTGGGACTAGAGTTGCAGATACGCAGTATTTT.

The V and J genes are TRBV5-8 and TRBJ1-6, with 7 bases lining up with TRBD1. Germline assignment: CDR1 SGHTS and CDR2 YDEGEE. V shed 3 bases and J 6 bases; nucleotides not matched to a gene: 6. There are 15 residues in the CDR3. In nucleotides, the CDR3 is TGTGCCAGCAGCTCGCGTGGACAGGCTAATTCACCCCTCCACTTT. Residues: CASSSRGQANSPLHF.

In this sample, this clone turned up a few times. CDR3 sequence reads: CASRAATGYQETQYF. The CDR3 region has the DNA TGTGCCAGTAGAGCAGCCACAGGGTACCAAGAGACCCAGTACTTC. This rearrangement joins TRBV2 to TRBJ2-5; D is possibly TRBD1 (6 bases). The germline gives CDR1 SNHLY, CDR2 FYNNEI. This CDR3 contains 15 residues. V was clipped by 9 bases and J by 0 bases, with 17 bases between them.

This chain connects TRBV4-2 to TRBJ2-2, with 10 bases identical to TRBD1. The CDR3 runs to 17 residues. Per germline, CDR1 LGHNA and CDR2 YNFKEQ. V trimming: 0 bases; J trimming: 6 bases; junction bases outside the gene matches: 7. CDR3 sequence (DNA): TGTGCCAGCAGCCAAGAGGGGGGACAGGGGTTCTCCGGGGAGCTGTTTTTT. Amino acids: CASSQEGGQGFSGELFF.

The genes are TRBV11-1 and TRBJ1-4; D ambiguous. V lost 2 bases to trimming and J lost 5 bases, with 12 bases between them. CDR3 size: 15 residues. Germline loops: CDR1 SGHAT, CDR2 FQDESV (reference sequence). The CDR3 is CASSLKEAPNEKLFF. The CDR3, as DNA: TGTGCCAGCAGCTTAAAGGAGGCACCGAATGAAAAACTGTTTTTT.

This clone showed up just once. V and J are TRBV6-5 and TRBJ1-1; D gene uncertain. V lost 0 bases and J lost 5, with 10 bases in between. This CDR3 comprises 14 residues. Per germline, CDR1 MNHEY and CDR2 SVGAGI. The CDR3 sequence: CASSYSGRGTEAFF. CDR3 sequence (DNA): TGTGCCAGCAGTTACTCGGGTAGAGGGACTGAAGCTTTCTTT.

V is TRBV5-5 and J is TRBJ1-1; D unclear. The germline V and J ends were trimmed by 1 base and 1 base, with 8 bases remaining between them. Germline loops: CDR1 SGHKS, CDR2 YYEKEE (reference sequence). The CDR3 covers 14 residues. In nucleotides, the CDR3 is TGTGCCAGCAGCTTGTTCGGAGAGAACACTGAAGCTTTCTTT. Translated: CASSLFGENTEAFF.

This clone was seen a few times. This chain connects TRBV9 to TRBJ2-1; 8 bases align to TRBD2. CDR1 is SGDLS, CDR2 YYNGEE, per germline. Trimming cost V 3 bases and J 2 bases; bases outside gene matches: 4. There are 15 residues in the CDR3. The CDR3 sequence is CASSAGRGAYNEQFF. In nucleotides, the CDR3 is TGTGCCAGCAGCGCCGGGAGGGGAGCCTACAATGAGCAGTTCTTC.

A few counts support this clone. This sequence joins TRBV6-5 and TRBJ2-7; TRBD1 aligns across 12 bases. The V gene end was trimmed by 7 bases and the J gene end by 3 bases; junction bases not matched to a gene: 7. In germline, CDR1 is MNHEY, CDR2 SVGAGI. The CDR3 is made up of 15 amino acids. CDR3 sequence (DNA): TGTGCCAGCAAGAGGGACAGGGGGCAATACTACGAGCAGTACTTC. Translating it yields CASKRDRGQYYEQYF.

This clone was seen more than once but under ten times. The V and J genes are TRBV7-9 and TRBJ1-1, with a tentative D call TRBD1 (6 bases). Germline V gene sequence: CDR1 SEHNR, CDR2 FQNEAQ (reference sequence). This CDR3 region has 13 residues. V lost 1 base, J lost 6 bases, and 9 bases lay in between. The CDR3 loop reads CASSLVSGAEAFF. The CDR3, as DNA: TGTGCCAGCAGCTTAGTATCAGGGGCTGAAGCTTTCTTT. Full variable domain (outside the CDR3, taken from reference TRBV7-9 and TRBJ1-1): DTGVSQNPRHKITKRGQNVTFRCDPISEHNRLYWYRQTLGQGPEFLTYFQNEAQLEKSRLLSDRFSAERPKGSFSTLEIQRTEQGDSAMYLCASSLVSGAEAFFGQGTRLTVV.

The chain has TRBV5-5 and TRBJ2-2, with TRBD1 matching 11 bases. Germline V gene data show CDR1 as SGHKS and CDR2 as YYEKEE (reference sequence). After removal of 0 bases from V and 5 bases from J, the junction contained 9 bases not matched to a gene. This CDR3 contains 18 residues. Written as DNA, the CDR3 is TGTGCCAGCAGCTTGGCAGCAATCGGACAGGGGGCAACCGGGGAGCTGTTTTTT. Its protein is CASSLAAIGQGATGELFF.

This CDR3 reads CAWILGTGRREKLFF. CDR3 bases: TGTGCCTGGATCCTCGGGACAGGGAGACGTGAAAAACTGTTTTTT. The chain joins TRBV30 to TRBJ1-4, with 9 bases that match TRBD1. The junction had 10 bases not matched to a gene; V was cut back by 4 bases and J by 7 bases. Per germline, CDR1 GTSNPN and CDR2 SVGIG (reference sequence). The CDR3 is 15 amino acids.

The V gene is TRBV5-1, the J gene TRBJ1-4, with 7 bases that match TRBD1. Germline V CDR1 and CDR2: SGHRS, YFSETQ. The CDR3 loop spans 15 amino acids. J lost 4 bases, V lost 0 bases, and 3 bases had no gene match. This CDR3 is CASSLAGGINEKLFF. The CDR3, as DNA: TGCGCCAGCAGCTTGGCAGGGGGGATTAATGAAAAACTGTTTTTT.

The CDR3 coding sequence is TGTGCCAGCTCCCAGGGACAGAGGAATCAGCCCCAGCATTTT. Residues: CASSQGQRNQPQHF. This chain uses TRBV18 with TRBJ1-5, with 7 nucleotides matching TRBD1. Looked up from germline, CDR1 is KGHSH and CDR2 is LQKENI. The CDR3 runs 14 residues. J lost 4 bases, V lost 6 bases, and 6 bases had no gene match.

V is TRBV10-1 and J is TRBJ1-1; TRBD1 agrees at 9 bases. This CDR3 is built from 14 residues. Per germline, CDR1 WNHNN and CDR2 SYGVQD (reference sequence). J lost 4 bases, V lost 7 bases, and 7 bases had no gene match. CDR3 sequence reads: CASNADRGSTEAFF. The CDR3 bases are TGCGCCAGCAACGCGGACAGGGGCAGCACTGAAGCTTTCTTT.